Listed below are T cell receptor beta chains from one sample, sequenced in a study of CD8+ T cells in alopecia areata. TCRdb keeps only in-frame clones here, not all; method: immunoSEQ multiplex PCR. The data contain 140,000 to 150,000 clones, about 60% of them singletons. The source was CD4+ T cells sorted from blood, collected at week 0. Every receptor here comes from a human donor with alopecia areata. CDR3s include the opening cysteine and the closing phenylalanine or tryptophan. Each record gives: J gene, V gene, CDR3 protein.

J gene: TRBJ1-3; V gene: TRBV9; CDR3 protein: CASSAGRLGNTIYF
J gene: TRBJ2-7; V gene: TRBV10-3; CDR3 protein: CAISKGPEPYEQYF
J gene: TRBJ1-6; V gene: TRBV27; CDR3 protein: CASSYRRGNDNSPLHF
J gene: TRBJ2-3; V gene: TRBV5-6; CDR3 protein: CASSFLAGGQADTQYF
J gene: TRBJ2-7; V gene: TRBV4-3; CDR3 protein: CASSQVFRTSGAEQYF
J gene: TRBJ1-2; V gene: TRBV6-5; CDR3 protein: CASRTRPSDGYTF
J gene: TRBJ1-3; V gene: TRBV7-9; CDR3 protein: CASTYLGKLGGNTIYF
J gene: TRBJ2-2; V gene: TRBV9; CDR3 protein: CASSGQGPELFF
J gene: TRBJ2-2; V gene: TRBV29-1; CDR3 protein: CSVVANTGELFF
J gene: TRBJ2-7; V gene: TRBV4-3; CDR3 protein: CASSQDRRYEQYF
J gene: TRBJ1-1; V gene: TRBV30; CDR3 protein: CASYPRNTEAFF
J gene: TRBJ1-4; V gene: TRBV27; CDR3 protein: CASKSTGVEKLFF
J gene: TRBJ1-1; V gene: TRBV5-1; CDR3 protein: CASSLERRNTEAFF
J gene: TRBJ2-7; V gene: TRBV11-2; CDR3 protein: CASSPVTSGGNEQYF
J gene: TRBJ1-4; V gene: TRBV7-9; CDR3 protein: CASSLWGPNEKLFF
J gene: TRBJ2-4; V gene: TRBV7-8; CDR3 protein: CASSLGWAKNIQYF
J gene: TRBJ2-1; V gene: TRBV7-2; CDR3 protein: CASSLVVSEGARNEQFF
J gene: TRBJ2-7; V gene: TRBV29-1; CDR3 protein: CSVEDSDF
J gene: TRBJ1-2; V gene: TRBV7-9; CDR3 protein: CASSLQVNYGYTF
J gene: TRBJ2-1; V gene: TRBV30; CDR3 protein: CAWNQEGDEQFF
J gene: TRBJ2-7; V gene: TRBV29-1; CDR3 protein: CSVSGTLSSYEQYF
J gene: TRBJ1-6; V gene: TRBV13; CDR3 protein: CASSYDREGSPLHF
J gene: TRBJ2-7; V gene: TRBV30; CDR3 protein: CAAEGGGDEQYF
J gene: TRBJ2-5; V gene: TRBV7-9; CDR3 protein: CASTTGPGTQYF
J gene: TRBJ2-5; V gene: TRBV15; CDR3 protein: CATRPTGGLQETQYF
J gene: TRBJ1-2; V gene: TRBV25-1; CDR3 protein: CASSEPDLSSPYGYTF
J gene: TRBJ2-2; V gene: TRBV30; CDR3 protein: CAWMGPNTGELFF
J gene: TRBJ2-7; V gene: TRBV5-1; CDR3 protein: CASSPETSGVFYEQYF
J gene: TRBJ1-5; V gene: TRBV30; CDR3 protein: CAWSEGFYQPQHF
J gene: TRBJ2-2; V gene: TRBV27; CDR3 protein: CASKSNTGELFF
J gene: TRBJ2-1; V gene: TRBV15; CDR3 protein: CATSTGGGDYNEQFF
J gene: TRBJ2-1; V gene: TRBV7-4; CDR3 protein: CASSLGQGYNEQFF
J gene: TRBJ2-3; V gene: TRBV7-2; CDR3 protein: CASSLRGQATADTQYF
J gene: TRBJ2-3; V gene: TRBV4-1; CDR3 protein: CASSQQTSTDTQYF
J gene: TRBJ2-7; V gene: TRBV18; CDR3 protein: CASSPRDSSYEQYF
J gene: TRBJ2-2; V gene: TRBV18; CDR3 protein: CASSLGQGISGELFF
J gene: TRBJ2-5; V gene: TRBV6-5; CDR3 protein: CASRGGLAQETQYF
J gene: TRBJ2-6; V gene: TRBV6-1; CDR3 protein: CASSAGDLGSNVLTF
J gene: TRBJ1-6; V gene: TRBV5-6; CDR3 protein: CASKKQTYNSPLHF
J gene: TRBJ1-2; V gene: TRBV18; CDR3 protein: CASSPPGQANYGYTF
J gene: TRBJ1-1; V gene: TRBV29-1; CDR3 protein: CSVEGGQGRTEAFF
J gene: TRBJ2-5; V gene: TRBV19; CDR3 protein: CASTGHLRETQYF